The 4 T cell receptor beta chains given below trace back to one sample, sequenced in a study of preoperative IRX-2 immunotherapy in early breast cancer. Some clones are missing from TCRdb's copy, which holds only in-frame ones; the method was immunoSEQ multiplex PCR. The data hold about 3,500 clones, with 60% to 85% observed a single time. The treatment here: preoperative locoregional IRX-2 cytokine immunotherapy. Source: tumor tissue, taken after IRX-2 immunotherapy. These TCRs come from a human donor with breast cancer.

For this clone: Relative to the germline gene, one junction end is altered; a read error may explain this. This rearrangement joins TRBV6-4 to TRBJ2-7; D perhaps matches TRBD2 (5 bases). This CDR3 has 11 residues. The germline CDR1 and CDR2 sequences are MRHNA and SNTAGT. The CDR3 DNA reads TGTGCCATCAGTGAGGGTCCGGAGCAGTACTTC. This gives the protein CAISEGPEQYF.

Comment on this clone: The sample holds other DNA sequences that translate to the same CDR3. V usage is TRBV6-8 and J usage is TRBJ1-4; 9 positions agree with TRBD1. Germline V CDR1 and CDR2: MNHGY, SAAAGT. The CDR3 covers 20 residues. Trimming at V came to 2 bases and at J to 2 bases, leaving 15 bases not matched to a gene. The CDR3 is CASSYERRKQGARTNEKLFF. For the CDR3, the DNA is TGTGCCAGCAGTTACGAAAGGCGGAAACAGGGGGCCCGCACTAATGAAAAACTGTTTTTT.

The chain couples TRBV12-5 to TRBJ2-7; D gene ambiguous. Trimming removed 1 base from V and 7 bases from J, with 17 bases in between. The germline gives CDR1 LGHNT, CDR2 FRNRAP. The CDR3 covers 15 residues. For the CDR3, the DNA is TGTGCTAGTGGTTTGGGAACCGTGAGCTCTCGGGAGCAGTACTTC. Residues: CASGLGTVSSREQYF.

On this clone: Relative to the germline gene, one junction end is altered; a read error may explain this. This specimen includes other DNA sequences encoding the same CDR3. This chain connects TRBV28 to TRBJ2-2; no reliable D call. Germline loops: CDR1 MDHEN, CDR2 SYDVKM. The CDR3 extends over 13 amino acids. CDR3: CASTSTYTGELFF. The CDR3 nucleotides read TGTGCCAGCACATCCACCTACACTGGGGAGCTGTTTTTT.